This note documents a single T cell receptor beta chain sequence. Amplification used 60 Vbeta primers and 13 Jbeta primers. Profiling relied on immunoSEQ multiplex PCR, and the TCRdb table lists in-frame clones only, not all of them. The sample has around 100,000 clones, more than 65% seen once; the top ten hold about 4.5%. The data originate from a study of cytomegalovirus exposure and HLA in healthy donors. The clonotype originates from a woman between 18 and 29 years old in good health and CMV-seropositive. The sequencing sample was made of PBMCs.

Here the CDR3 DNA reads TGTGCCAGCAGTTTACTCGGACAGCTGTTCTTC. Its protein product is CASSLLGQLFF. The chain is built from TRBV28 and TRBJ2-1, with D tentatively TRBD1 (6 bases). This CDR3 spans 11 amino acids. V gave up 2 bases and J gave up 15 bases, with 11 bases separating them. CDR1 and CDR2 (germline): MDHEN, SYDVKM.